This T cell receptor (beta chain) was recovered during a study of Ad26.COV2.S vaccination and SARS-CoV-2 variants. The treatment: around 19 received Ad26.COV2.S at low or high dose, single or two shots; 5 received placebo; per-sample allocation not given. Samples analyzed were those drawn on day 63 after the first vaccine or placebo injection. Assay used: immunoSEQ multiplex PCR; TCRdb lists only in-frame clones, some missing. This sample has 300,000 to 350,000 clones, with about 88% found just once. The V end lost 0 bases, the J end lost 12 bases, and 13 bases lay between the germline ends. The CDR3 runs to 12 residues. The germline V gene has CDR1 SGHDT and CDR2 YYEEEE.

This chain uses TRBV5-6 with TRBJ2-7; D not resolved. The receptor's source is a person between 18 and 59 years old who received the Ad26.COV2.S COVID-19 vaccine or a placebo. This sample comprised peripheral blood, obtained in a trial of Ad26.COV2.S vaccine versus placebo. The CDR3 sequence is CASSLGRTPSYF. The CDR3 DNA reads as TGTGCCAGCAGCTTGGGGCGGACCCCCTCGTACTTC.